These 26 T cell receptor beta chains were all obtained from the same sample, sequenced in a study of T cell responses to AZD1222 COVID-19 vaccine. Repertoires were generated with immunoSEQ multiplex PCR, while TCRdb's copy carries only in-frame clones and drops some. Altogether roughly 120,000 clones are present, 85% to 90% being singletons, with the ten largest covering around 4.4%. This specimen was peripheral blood, taken 28 days after the second AZD1222 dose. These receptor sequences come from an adult who received the AZD1222 COVID-19 vaccine.

The chain couples TRBV5-1 to TRBJ1-4; 9 bases agree with TRBD1. The length of the CDR3 is 15 residues. Germline trimming cut 0 bases from V and 12 bases from J; bases unmatched to any gene: 9. Germline CDR1 reads SGHRS; CDR2 reads YFSETQ. The CDR3 DNA sequence: TGCGCCAGCAGCTTGGAGCTGGGACAGGGAGGCCAACTGTTTTTT. Its protein is CASSLELGQGGQLFF.

V and J are TRBV11-2 and TRBJ1-1; 11 bases are a match to TRBD1. The germline V gene encodes CDR1 SGHAT and CDR2 FQNNGV. Trimming cost V 1 base and J 5 bases; bases outside gene matches: 6. The CDR3 consists of 16 residues. The CDR3 loop reads CASSLGGTGGLTEAFF. For the CDR3, the DNA is TGTGCCAGCAGCTTAGGAGGGACAGGGGGTTTAACTGAAGCTTTCTTT.

The V gene is TRBV29-1, the J gene TRBJ1-2; no definite D call. The CDR3 consists of 12 residues. Germline V gene data show CDR1 as SQVTM and CDR2 as ANQGSEA. The V end was cut by 6 bases, the J end by 2 bases, with 10 bases between. The CDR3 is CSVGELNYGYTF. The CDR3 nucleotides are TGCAGCGTCGGTGAACTGAACTATGGCTACACCTTC.

The J gene is TRBJ2-2, the V gene TRBV11-2, with a weak D call TRBD2 (6 bases). Germline values: CDR1 SGHAT, CDR2 FQNNGV. CDR3 length equals 16 residues. V was clipped by 3 bases and J by 4 bases, with 15 bases between them. The DNA for the CDR3 is TGTGCCAGCAGCTTGCGGGGTTCGGCGGGCACCGGGGAGCTGTTTTTT. This gives the protein CASSLRGSAGTGELFF.

The V call is TRBV14, the J call TRBJ2-3; 7 bases are a match to TRBD1. This CDR3 is built from 17 residues. The germline V gene encodes CDR1 SGHDN and CDR2 FVKESK. V trimming: 4 bases; J trimming: 3 bases; junction bases outside the gene matches: 13. The CDR3 DNA is TGTGCCAGCAGCCGGGACAGAAGGACCGACGGGACAGATACGCAGTATTTT. Translation gives CASSRDRRTDGTDTQYF.

This clone was counted a few times. The V call is TRBV3-1 (or the pseudogene TRBV3-2), the J call TRBJ2-2; 8 bases match TRBD1. CDR3 length: 15 amino acids. V lost 4 bases to trimming and J lost 4 bases; unmatched junction nucleotides: 5. The germline V gene has CDR1 LGHDT and CDR2 YNNKEL (reference sequence). CDR3 sequence reads: CASSPRDRITGELFF. The CDR3 coding sequence is TGTGCCAGCAGCCCCCGGGACAGGATCACCGGGGAGCTGTTTTTT.

This chain links TRBV10-3 with TRBJ2-1, with 9 bases fitting TRBD2. J was trimmed by 0 bases and V by 4 bases; bases with no gene match: 4. In germline, CDR1 is ENHRY, CDR2 SYGVKD. This CDR3 is 16 amino acids long. The CDR3 nucleotides read TGTGCCATCAGTGCCCTAGCGGGGAGCTCCTACAATGAGCAGTTCTTC. Translated, it gives CAISALAGSSYNEQFF.

With respect to this clone: Other nucleotide sequences in the sample specify the same CDR3. The chain links TRBV25-1 to TRBJ1-5; D unclear. In germline, CDR1 is MGHDK, CDR2 SYGVNS. The ends were cut back, 4 bases at V and 1 base at J, with 2 bases in the middle. There are 12 residues in the CDR3. The CDR3 DNA reads as TGTGCCAGCAGTGGGAGCAATCAGCCCCAGCATTTT. It encodes CASSGSNQPQHF.

V usage is TRBV28 and J usage is TRBJ2-2; D might be TRBD1 (8 bases). This CDR3 has 14 residues. The V gene lost 6 bases and the J gene lost 5 bases, with 13 bases spanning the gap. Germline loops: CDR1 MDHEN, CDR2 SYDVKM. The CDR3 region is CASRAQGGTGELFF. CDR3 DNA: TGTGCCAGCAGGGCACAGGGGGGGACCGGGGAGCTGTTTTTT.

The gene calls are TRBV10-3 and TRBJ2-7; TRBD2 might be the D (6 bases). Germline CDR1 reads ENHRY; CDR2 reads SYGVKD. V was cut by 10 bases and J by 3 bases, with 22 bases left in between. CDR3 length equals 15 residues. Here the CDR3 reads CATHGGSRDFYEQYF. The DNA of the CDR3 is TGTGCCACCCATGGGGGTTCAAGGGACTTCTACGAGCAGTACTTC.

The chain links TRBV6-6 to TRBJ2-1; no firm D call. Germline values: CDR1 MNHNY, CDR2 SVGAGI (reference sequence). CDR3 length: 12 residues. V was pared by 7 bases and J by 8 bases, with 12 bases between. For the CDR3, the DNA is TGTGCCAGCATTGACCGTGGGGATGAGCAGTTCTTC. Its protein product is CASIDRGDEQFF.

This chain's CDR3 is CSASGRGNQPQHF. The CDR3 region has the DNA TGCAGTGCTAGTGGCAGGGGCAATCAGCCCCAGCATTTT. V is TRBV20-1 and J is TRBJ1-5; perhaps TRBD1 as D (5 bases). This CDR3 has 13 residues. V lost 3 bases and J lost 2, with 8 bases in between. Germline V lookup: CDR1 DFQATT, CDR2 SNEGSKA (reference sequence).

The chain carries TRBV24-1 and TRBJ1-1, with D maybe TRBD1 (5 bases). The V and J ends lost 2 bases and 2 bases respectively, with 17 bases between them. This CDR3 is built from 17 residues. The V gene's germline CDR1 is KGHDR and CDR2 SFDVKD. CDR3 loop: CATSDSEFQGENTEAFF. In DNA, the CDR3 is TGTGCCACCAGTGATTCGGAATTCCAGGGTGAAAACACTGAAGCTTTCTTT.

The gene calls are TRBV21-1 and TRBJ1-2. TRBV21-1 is given as a pseudogene. This CDR3 contains 13 residues. The CDR3 spells CASSKVADYGYTF. The DNA for the CDR3 is TGTGCCAGCAGCAAAGTGGCGGACTATGGCTACACCTTC.

The V gene is TRBV7-2, the J gene TRBJ2-1; D is uncertain. Trimming pared 1 base from V and 7 bases from J, leaving 8 bases between. The germline V gene has CDR1 SGHTA and CDR2 FQGNSA. CDR3 length: 13 amino acids. The CDR3 region is CASSLGIDNEQFF. The CDR3 DNA sequence: TGTGCCAGCAGCTTAGGGATCGATAATGAGCAGTTCTTC.

The J gene is TRBJ2-1, the V gene TRBV5-1; tentatively, D is TRBD1 (5 bases). Per germline, CDR1 SGHRS and CDR2 YFSETQ. The CDR3 sequence is 11 residues long. The germline V and J ends were trimmed by 4 bases and 9 bases, with 8 bases remaining between them. The CDR3 sequence is CASSPGSEQFF. In DNA, the CDR3 is TGCGCCAGCAGCCCAGGGTCTGAGCAGTTCTTC.

The chain couples TRBV5-4 to TRBJ1-4, with 7 bases aligning to TRBD1. The CDR3 has 14 amino acids. CDR1 and CDR2 (germline): SGHNT, YYREEE (reference sequence). Trimming cost V 3 bases and J 4 bases; bases outside gene matches: 3. The CDR3 here is CASSSGGLNEKLFF. DNA of the CDR3: TGTGCCAGCAGCTCAGGGGGACTTAATGAAAAACTGTTTTTT.

The J gene is TRBJ1-2, the V gene TRBV6-4; 9 bases are shared with TRBD1. CDR1 MRHNA and CDR2 SNTAGT come from the germline V gene. The CDR3 runs 15 residues. J was trimmed by 3 bases and V by 0 bases; bases with no gene match: 2. The CDR3 spells CASSDSDRGDYGYTF. DNA of the CDR3: TGTGCCAGCAGTGACTCGGACAGGGGTGACTATGGCTACACCTTC.

V is TRBV3-1 (or the pseudogene TRBV3-2) and J is TRBJ2-7, with D possibly TRBD2 on 5 matching bases. V was trimmed by 4 bases and J by 0 bases, leaving 13 bases between them. CDR1 and CDR2 from the germline V gene are LGHDT and YNNKEL (reference sequence). CDR3 length: 15 amino acids. DNA of the CDR3: TGTGCCAGCAGCCTAAGGACGGGGAGCTCCTACGAGCAGTACTTC. Translated: CASSLRTGSSYEQYF.

The chain has TRBV30 and TRBJ2-2; D is possibly TRBD1 (5 bases). The V gene lost 5 bases and the J gene lost 0 bases, with 13 bases spanning the gap. The CDR3 sequence is 15 residues long. Germline CDR1 is GTSNPN and CDR2 is SVGIG (reference sequence). CDR3 coding DNA: TGTGCCTGGGCAAGGGGCCGTACGAACACCGGGGAGCTGTTTTTT. Residues: CAWARGRTNTGELFF.

This sequence joins TRBV25-1 and TRBJ1-3; D is ambiguous. V was shortened by 2 bases and J by 1 base, with 6 bases between the two germline ends. Germline CDR1 is MGHDK and CDR2 is SYGVNS. The length of the CDR3 is 14 residues. The CDR3 region is CASSEMRSGNTIYF. The CDR3 bases are TGTGCCAGCAGTGAAATGCGGTCTGGAAACACCATATATTTT.

The CDR3 sequence: CSVVVRDGEAFF. For the CDR3, the DNA is TGCAGCGTTGTAGTCAGGGATGGTGAAGCTTTCTTT. The chain employs TRBV29-1 and TRBJ1-1; a possible D gene is TRBD1 (5 bases). Trimming pared 4 bases from V and 7 bases from J, leaving 13 bases between. The CDR3 runs 12 residues. Germline loops: CDR1 SQVTM, CDR2 ANQGSEA. Full variable domain (missing parts from reference TRBV29-1 and TRBJ1-1): SAVISQKPSRDICQRGTSLTIQCQVDSQVTMMFWYRQQPGQSLTLIATANQGSEATYESGFVIDKFPISRPNLTFSTLTVSNMSPEDSSIYLCSVVVRDGEAFFGQGTRLTVV.

The gene calls are TRBV9 and TRBJ2-1, with 10 positions matching TRBD2. Trimming at V came to 0 bases and at J to 2 bases, leaving 5 bases not matched to a gene. The CDR3 has 17 residues. Germline CDR1 reads SGDLS; CDR2 reads YYNGEE. Here the CDR3 reads CASSVGLAGAPYNEQFF. Here the CDR3 DNA reads TGTGCCAGCAGCGTAGGGCTAGCGGGGGCCCCCTACAATGAGCAGTTCTTC.

V and J are TRBV18 and TRBJ1-3, with D uncertain. Between the trimmed V and J ends, which lost 5 bases and 0 bases, there was a span of 14 bases. This CDR3 comprises 16 residues. The V gene's germline CDR1 is KGHSH and CDR2 LQKENI. CDR3 DNA: TGTGCCAGCTCATCTCGGCAGCCGGACTCTGGAAACACCATATATTTT. This sequence encodes CASSSRQPDSGNTIYF.

The J gene is TRBJ1-2, the V gene TRBV23-1, with a weak D call TRBD1 (5 bases). TRBV23-1 is flagged as an ORF with uncertain function. V lost 3 bases to trimming and J lost 1 base, with 18 bases between them. This CDR3 contains 17 residues. The CDR3 nucleotides read TGCGCCAGCAGTCACTCCCAGCGACAGAAGCTTAACTATGGCTACACCTTC. It is translated as CASSHSQRQKLNYGYTF.

The table lists this clone with a count of one. The rearrangement joins TRBV10-3 to TRBJ1-4; D gene uncertain. The CDR3 covers 14 residues. The germline V gene has CDR1 ENHRY and CDR2 SYGVKD. Trimming removed 7 bases from V and 0 bases from J, with 9 bases in between. CDR3 DNA sequence: TGTGCCATCACTTCGAGTCCAACTAATGAAAAACTGTTTTTT. Translation gives CAITSSPTNEKLFF.